Listed below are T cell receptor beta chains from one sample, sequenced in a study of identical twins. TCRdb redid the calling of the 5' RACE reads with MiXCR, one entry per CDR3 protein. The repertoire holds 1,800,000 or so distinct CDR3 sequences, with roughly 35% as singletons. Sequenced material: cord blood. The receptors were gathered from a newborn girl in good health. Both conserved end residues are part of each CDR3. A D gene is named only where the DNA matches it firmly. Expanded clones are given a class, and other clones once, few, many or no size at all.

j_call: TRBJ2-5
v_call: TRBV20-1
clone_size: NA
d_call: NA
cdr3_aa: CSARVGGYERYF
cdr3_nt: TGCAGTGCTAGAGTCGGGGGCTACGAGCGGTACTTC

j_call: TRBJ2-7
v_call: TRBV27
clone_size: NA
d_call: TRBD1
cdr3_aa: CASRKTGTGLYEQYF
cdr3_nt: TGTGCCAGCAGGAAAACCGGGACAGGGCTCTACGAGCAGTACTTC

j_call: TRBJ2-1
v_call: TRBV28
clone_size: few
d_call: TRBD2
cdr3_aa: CASSFSGTSNNEQFF
cdr3_nt: TGTGCCAGCAGTTTTTCCGGGACTAGCAACAATGAGCAGTTCTTC

j_call: TRBJ2-1
v_call: TRBV7-8
clone_size: few
d_call: NA
cdr3_aa: CASSLAASANNEQFF
cdr3_nt: TGTGCCAGCAGCTTAGCGGCTAGCGCAAACAATGAGCAGTTCTTC

j_call: TRBJ2-7
v_call: TRBV9
clone_size: few
d_call: NA
cdr3_aa: CASSMGPYYEQYF
cdr3_nt: TGTGCCAGCAGCATGGGACCTTACTACGAGCAGTACTTC

j_call: TRBJ2-5
v_call: TRBV3-1
clone_size: NA
d_call: NA
cdr3_aa: CASSQIRGEETQYF
cdr3_nt: TGTGCCAGCAGCCAAATACGAGGGGAAGAGACCCAGTACTTC

j_call: TRBJ2-1
v_call: TRBV6-1
clone_size: few
d_call: TRBD2
cdr3_aa: CASSKEGGLAVNEQFF
cdr3_nt: TGTGCCAGCAGCAAGGAGGGGGGACTAGCCGTCAATGAGCAGTTCTTC

j_call: TRBJ2-3
v_call: TRBV21-1
clone_size: NA
d_call: NA
cdr3_aa: CASSNKEQGVPSSTDTQYF
cdr3_nt: TGTGCCAGCAGCAATAAGGAGCAGGGGGTCCCGTCTAGCACAGATACGCAGTATTTT

j_call: TRBJ2-1
v_call: TRBV7-2
clone_size: NA
d_call: NA
cdr3_aa: CASSLAPRGHNEQFF
cdr3_nt: TGTGCCAGCAGCTTAGCGCCCCGGGGCCACAATGAGCAGTTCTTC

j_call: TRBJ1-2
v_call: TRBV7-6
clone_size: few
d_call: TRBD1
cdr3_aa: CASSPTGGVGYGYTF
cdr3_nt: TGTGCCAGCAGCCCAACAGGGGGCGTCGGCTATGGCTACACCTTC

j_call: TRBJ2-5
v_call: TRBV29-1
clone_size: few
d_call: TRBD1
cdr3_aa: CSVEPGTEETQYF
cdr3_nt: TGCAGCGTTGAACCCGGGACAGAGGAGACCCAGTACTTC

j_call: TRBJ2-1
v_call: TRBV20-1
clone_size: NA
d_call: TRBD1
cdr3_aa: CSNRGSYNEQFF
cdr3_nt: TGCTCGAACAGGGGGTCCTACAATGAGCAGTTCTTC

j_call: TRBJ1-5
v_call: TRBV20-1
clone_size: NA
d_call: NA
cdr3_aa: CSARDIPTGHPSNQPQHF
cdr3_nt: TGCAGTGCTAGAGATATTCCCACGGGACACCCTAGCAATCAGCCCCAGCATTTT

j_call: TRBJ2-1
v_call: TRBV12-3/TRBV12-4
clone_size: many
d_call: TRBD2
cdr3_aa: CASSLGLAGVWNEQFF
cdr3_nt: TGTGCCAGCAGTTTAGGACTAGCGGGAGTTTGGAATGAGCAGTTCTTC

j_call: TRBJ2-1
v_call: TRBV3-1
clone_size: many
d_call: NA
cdr3_aa: CASSQGPNNEQFF
cdr3_nt: TGTGCCAGCAGCCAAGGACCTAACAATGAGCAGTTCTTC

j_call: TRBJ1-1
v_call: TRBV4-2
clone_size: NA
d_call: TRBD1
cdr3_aa: CASSQDPLGTGFVEAFF
cdr3_nt: TGTGCCAGCAGCCAAGATCCACTCGGGACAGGGTTCGTTGAAGCTTTCTTT

j_call: TRBJ2-5
v_call: TRBV6-1
clone_size: NA
d_call: NA
cdr3_aa: CATETLLLQETQYF
cdr3_nt: TGTGCCACCGAGACACTTCTCCTCCAAGAGACCCAGTACTTC

j_call: TRBJ2-4
v_call: TRBV4-2
clone_size: NA
d_call: NA
cdr3_aa: CASSQDGLRHSYNEQYF
cdr3_nt: TGTGCCAGCAGCCAAGATGGATTGCGGCACTCCTACAATGAGCAGTACTTC

j_call: TRBJ2-5
v_call: TRBV2
clone_size: NA
d_call: NA
cdr3_aa: CASSARQYF
cdr3_nt: TGTGCCAGCAGTGCTAGGCAGTACTTC

j_call: TRBJ2-7
v_call: TRBV11-2
clone_size: few
d_call: NA
cdr3_aa: CASSLYTGNVYEQYF
cdr3_nt: TGTGCCAGCAGTCTTTATACAGGGAATGTCTACGAGCAGTACTTC

j_call: TRBJ1-5
v_call: TRBV6-6
clone_size: NA
d_call: NA
cdr3_aa: CASTQIRGAQPQHF
cdr3_nt: TGTGCCAGCACCCAGATTCGGGGGGCTCAGCCCCAGCATTTT

j_call: TRBJ1-4
v_call: TRBV19
clone_size: few
d_call: TRBD1
cdr3_aa: CASSAYGTGLEKLFF
cdr3_nt: TGTGCCAGTAGTGCCTACGGGACAGGGCTGGAAAAACTGTTTTTT

j_call: TRBJ1-1
v_call: TRBV6-5
clone_size: NA
d_call: NA
cdr3_aa: CASSLGRWMNTEAFF
cdr3_nt: TGTGCCAGCAGCCTGGGACGTTGGATGAACACTGAAGCTTTCTTT

j_call: TRBJ2-3
v_call: TRBV27
clone_size: NA
d_call: TRBD2
cdr3_aa: CASSSPFSTSGKVDTQYF
cdr3_nt: TGTGCCAGCAGTTCCCCGTTCTCCACTAGCGGGAAGGTAGATACGCAGTATTTT

j_call: TRBJ2-1
v_call: TRBV2
clone_size: many
d_call: TRBD2
cdr3_aa: CASRRLAGAFYNEQFF
cdr3_nt: TGTGCCAGCAGACGACTAGCGGGAGCGTTCTACAATGAGCAGTTCTTC

j_call: TRBJ1-2
v_call: TRBV20-1
clone_size: few
d_call: TRBD1
cdr3_aa: CSARGTGFNYGYTF
cdr3_nt: TGCAGTGCTAGAGGGACAGGGTTTAACTATGGCTACACCTTC

j_call: TRBJ2-3
v_call: TRBV30
clone_size: once
d_call: NA
cdr3_aa: CAWNPRGTFTDTQYF
cdr3_nt: TGTGCCTGGAATCCCCGGGGGACCTTCACAGATACGCAGTATTTT

j_call: TRBJ2-3
v_call: TRBV7-2
clone_size: few
d_call: TRBD2
cdr3_aa: CASSLVGRASGVSTDTQYF
cdr3_nt: TGTGCCAGCAGCTTAGTCGGCCGTGCTAGCGGGGTTTCCACAGATACGCAGTATTTT

j_call: TRBJ2-1
v_call: TRBV15
clone_size: NA
d_call: TRBD1
cdr3_aa: CATSRTGGNEQFF
cdr3_nt: TGTGCCACCAGCAGAACAGGGGGCAATGAGCAGTTCTTC

j_call: TRBJ1-1
v_call: TRBV12-3/TRBV12-4
clone_size: NA
d_call: NA
cdr3_aa: CASSSLGGAGTEAFF
cdr3_nt: TGTGCCAGCAGTTCCTTAGGGGGGGCGGGCACTGAAGCTTTCTTT

j_call: TRBJ1-3
v_call: TRBV20-1
clone_size: NA
d_call: NA
cdr3_aa: CSARFSGNTIYF
cdr3_nt: TGCAGCGCCAGGTTCTCTGGAAACACCATATATTTT